The source of this T cell receptor (beta chain) is a study of human T cells and chemical hapten exposure. Study-wide context: Minor pooled library volume differences mainly drove per-sample TCR yield variation.

The V gene lost 5 bases and the J gene lost 1 base, with 10 bases spanning the gap. The germline V gene has CDR1 MNHEY and CDR2 SMNVEV (reference sequence). The CDR3 is 14 residues long. Whole-study results and caveats: Expanded TCRs formed significantly more large CDR3 similarity clusters than controls.

As to this clonotype: What it recognizes is unknown.

Time point described: patch test 3, about 24 weeks after DPC sensitization. The treatment here: therapeutic diphenylcyclopropenone sensitization with weekly scalp DPC. The donor pool consisted of alopecia patients aged 18 to 70 years, considered suitable for DPC. TCRdb used MiXCR to reprocess the RACE reads, holding one entry per CDR3 protein. Among roughly 97,000 distinct CDR3 sequences, 27% were seen once, and the ten largest hold 10% to 13%. This sample comprised whole blood, obtained in connection with sensitization to the hapten diphenylcyclopropenone (DPC). The chain carries TRBV27 and TRBJ2-3, with TRBD1 as a possible D gene (6 bases). The receptor comes from a middle-aged man with alopecia areata. Some clones in this sample may be carry-over from other donors' samples. This chain's CDR3 is CASSQGLRTDTQYF. The CDR3 DNA is TGTGCCAGCAGTCAGGGGCTTCGCACAGATACGCAGTATTTT.